The rows below give T cell receptor beta chains drawn from one sample of a study of cytomegalovirus exposure and HLA in healthy donors. Sequenced by immunoSEQ multiplex PCR; TCRdb stores in-frame clones only, minus some. Recorded here are about 78,000 clones; the top ten clones represent roughly 7.4%. Sequences were obtained from PBMCs. The receptors stem from a female donor in good health and CMV-seropositive. Each CDR3 is given with its conserved first and last residue. A D gene is named only where the DNA matches it firmly.

.	TRBJ2-7	TRBV4-1	CASSQDLNSYLYEQYF	TGCGCCAGCAGCCAAGATCTGAACAGTTATCTCTACGAGCAGTACTTC
TRBD2	TRBJ2-3	TRBV11-2	CASKLAGGTDTQYF	TGTGCCAGCAAGCTAGCGGGGGGCACAGATACGCAGTATTTT
TRBD2	TRBJ2-7	TRBV4-3	CASSQGESGGYEQYF	TGCGCCAGCAGCCAAGGAGAAAGCGGGGGATACGAGCAGTACTTC
.	TRBJ1-2	TRBV30	CAWRSNGGGGYTF	TGTGCCTGGAGATCTAACGGTGGTGGTGGCTACACCTTC
.	TRBJ1-2	TRBV5-5	CASSLVGGVGNYGYTF	TGTGCCAGCAGCTTGGTAGGGGGAGTCGGTAACTATGGCTACACCTTC
.	TRBJ1-5	TRBV7-9	CASSLDVGRGQPQHF	TGTGCCAGCAGCTTAGACGTAGGGAGGGGGCAGCCCCAGCATTTT
TRBD1	TRBJ2-1	TRBV7-9	CASSLRDRLHNSYNEQFF	TGTGCCAGCAGCTTGAGGGACAGGCTGCATAACTCCTACAATGAGCAGTTCTTC
TRBD1	TRBJ1-1	TRBV7-2	CASSLDRGVGSEAFF	TGTGCCAGCAGCCTCGACAGGGGGGTAGGGTCTGAAGCTTTCTTT
.	TRBJ1-5	TRBV6-1	CASSLYRNQPQHF	TGTGCCAGCAGTCTATACCGCAATCAGCCCCAGCATTTT
.	TRBJ2-3	TRBV4-1	CASSPSERFTDTQYF	TGCGCCAGCAGCCCCTCGGAGCGGTTCACAGATACGCAGTATTTT
TRBD2	TRBJ2-1	TRBV19	CASSIDRLAGENEQFF	TGTGCCAGTAGTATAGATCGACTAGCGGGAGAGAATGAGCAGTTCTTC
.	TRBJ1-2	TRBV28	CASSPPGQGTYGYTF	TGTGCCAGCAGCCCCCCTGGGCAGGGAACCTATGGCTACACCTTC
TRBD2	TRBJ2-3	TRBV9	CASSISTSGGPSSTDTQYF	TGTGCCAGCAGTATATCAACTAGCGGGGGACCCTCTAGCACAGATACGCAGTATTTT
.	TRBJ2-7	TRBV5-4	CASSLGGSGAASYEQYF	TGTGCCAGCAGCTTAGGTGGAAGCGGAGCGGCGTCCTACGAGCAGTACTTC
TRBD1	TRBJ1-3	TRBV6-6	CASRTGGSGNTIYF	TGTGCCAGCAGGACAGGGGGTAGTGGAAACACCATATATTTT
TRBD2	TRBJ2-5	TRBV5-6	CASSLGTSGSIRETQYF	TGTGCCAGCAGCCTTGGGACTAGCGGGAGTATTAGAGAGACCCAGTACTTC
.	TRBJ2-7	TRBV6-1	CASSVGGVTYEQYF	TGTGCCAGCAGTGTTGGAGGGGTGACCTACGAGCAGTACTTC
.	TRBJ2-1	TRBV5-6	CASSLGGGSYNEQFF	TGTGCCAGCAGCTTGGGAGGGGGCTCCTACAATGAGCAGTTCTTC
.	TRBJ1-1	TRBV19	CASRGGGTFF	TGTGCCAGCAGGGGTGGAGGTACTTTCTTT
.	TRBJ1-1	TRBV5-1	CASSDREPQSTEAFF	TGCGCCAGCAGCGATCGGGAGCCACAGAGCACTGAAGCTTTCTTT
TRBD2	TRBJ2-7	TRBV30	CAWSRTSGSYEQYF	TGTGCCTGGAGTAGGACTAGCGGGAGTTACGAGCAGTACTTC
.	TRBJ1-4	TRBV7-8	CASSFQGTNEKLFF	TGTGCCAGCAGCTTCCAGGGGACTAATGAAAAACTGTTTTTT
.	TRBJ1-1	TRBV28	CASSGPGGPTEAFF	TGTGCCAGCAGCGGTCCGGGGGGGCCCACTGAAGCTTTCTTT
.	TRBJ2-1	TRBV25-1	CAGGHYNEQFF	TGTGCGGGGGGGCACTACAATGAGCAGTTCTTC
TRBD1	TRBJ1-5	TRBV19	CASIGTAGHSNQPQHF	TGTGCCAGCATAGGGACAGCAGGGCATAGCAATCAGCCCCAGCATTTT
TRBD1	TRBJ2-3	TRBV14	CASSQRDRGGTDTQYF	TGTGCCAGCAGCCAAAGGGACAGGGGTGGCACAGATACGCAGTATTTT
TRBD1	TRBJ1-1	TRBV9	CASSVAGTGEAFF	TGTGCCAGCAGCGTAGCGGGGACAGGGGAAGCTTTCTTT
TRBD1	TRBJ1-1	TRBV28	CASMGHRGGTEAFF	TGTGCCAGCATGGGGCACAGGGGAGGCACTGAAGCTTTCTTT
TRBD1	TRBJ1-5	TRBV18	CASSLGTGGSNQPQHF	TGTGCCAGCTCTTTAGGGACAGGAGGGAGCAATCAGCCCCAGCATTTT
TRBD1	TRBJ2-7	TRBV2	CASTIDYGQAYEQYF	TGTGCCAGCACCATTGATTACGGACAGGCCTACGAGCAGTACTTC
TRBD1	TRBJ1-1	TRBV29-1	CSAGTENTEAFF	TGCAGCGCGGGGACAGAGAACACTGAAGCTTTCTTT
.	TRBJ2-1	TRBV30	CAWSVRWEPRNEQFF	TGTGCCTGGAGTGTACGGTGGGAGCCCCGCAATGAGCAGTTCTTC
TRBD2	TRBJ2-7	TRBV11-2	CASSFSLAGGQGREQYF	TGTGCCAGCAGCTTTTCGCTAGCGGGAGGGCAAGGACGGGAGCAGTACTTC
TRBD1	TRBJ1-2	TRBV30	CAWSLGTGGSYGYTF	TGCGCCTGGAGCCTCGGGACAGGGGGCAGCTATGGCTACACCTTC
TRBD1	TRBJ1-2	TRBV9	CASSERTGHYGYTF	TGTGCCAGCAGTGAACGGACAGGACACTATGGCTACACCTTC
.	TRBJ1-5	TRBV7-2	CASSLRRGHQPQHF	TGTGCCAGCAGCTTACGCAGGGGTCATCAGCCCCAGCATTTT
TRBD1	TRBJ2-2	TRBV6-1	CASRDREVPGELFF	TGTGCCAGCAGGGACAGGGAGGTCCCCGGGGAGCTGTTTTTT
TRBD2	TRBJ2-7	TRBV28	CASSSGTSGYEQYF	TGTGCCAGCAGTTCCGGGACTAGCGGCTACGAGCAGTACTTC
TRBD2	TRBJ2-1	TRBV5-1	CASSLAPGGGWNEQFF	TGCGCCAGCAGCTTGGCCCCGGGGGGTGGTTGGAATGAGCAGTTCTTC
TRBD1	TRBJ2-7	TRBV19	CASRTGEGNGQTYEQYF	TGTGCCAGCCGGACAGGGGAAGGAAACGGGCAAACCTACGAGCAGTACTTC
TRBD1	TRBJ2-3	TRBV13	CASSTDRSTDTQYF	TGTGCCAGCAGCACGGACAGGAGCACAGATACGCAGTATTTT